This TCR beta chain was obtained from a study of beta chain features in type 1 diabetes. Study-wide background: On cell yields, gender and age, patients and healthy donors were similar. Notes on the study in general: Sequencing of cDNA might inflate the share of cells that strongly express TCR.

The investigators reverse transcribed all of the isolated RNA, so they sequenced expressed TCRB transcripts. TCRdb's copy holds only in-frame clones and misses some; the assay was immunoSEQ multiplex PCR. The profile covers 250,000 to 350,000 clones, with roughly 15% appearing a single time and about 6.6% taken by the ten largest. This clone was detected only a few times. No antigen is known for it. Via the markers CD45RO/CCR7/CD25/CD127/CD95/CD27, stem cell-like memory, regulatory, central memory and naive CD4+ cells were sorted. The CDR3 runs to 14 residues. Germline loops: CDR1 SGHDT, CDR2 YYEEEE. Trimming took 0 bases from V and 10 from J, leaving 16 bases between them.

Input material: central memory CD4+ T cells from blood. The origin of this receptor is a man aged 25 to 40 in good health. This sequence joins TRBV5-6 and TRBJ1-2, with unresolved D. The CDR3 region is CASSLVSAYRYYTF. The CDR3 DNA reads TGTGCCAGCAGCTTGGTAAGCGCCTATCGATACTACACCTTC.